The next 7 T cell receptor beta chains were all read from a single sample in a study of T-cell memory formation after mild COVID-19 (dated by TCRdb to the early 2020s). The library was prepared using 5' RACE. Data came from an Illumina NovaSeq 6000. Using fastp at Q25 and MiXCR, TCRdb reprocessed the public reads and kept productive beta chains. Each entry merges the rows of one CDR3 protein and shows their most common DNA and genes. The sample yields roughly 400,000 distinct CDR3 sequences; about 17% were counted once. 20% to 25% of the sample belongs to the ten largest clones. Sequenced: PBMCs or a T cell subset sorted from them (not recorded which). All receptors come from a man aged 18 to 30 who had mild COVID-19 (a few samples of this study predate the infection). The sample titles of this study are shuffled in the database, so cell type and time point are left out; the donor was told from shared clones.

This clonotype showed up just a few times. V usage is TRBV7-2 and J usage is TRBJ2-3, with 14 bases fitting TRBD2. The CDR3 is 14 amino acids. Per the germline V gene, CDR1 is SGHTA and CDR2 is FQGNSA. The V and J ends lost 9 bases and 6 bases, in that order; junction bases with no gene match: 5. CDR3 in DNA: TGTGCCAGTGGACTAGCGGGGGGCTATGATACGCAGTATTTT. Amino acids: CASGLAGGYDTQYF.

This clonotype has just a few counts. The chain has TRBV5-1 and TRBJ2-3, with 10 bases fitting TRBD2. Trimming at V came to 0 bases and at J to 4 bases, leaving 5 bases not matched to a gene. Per germline, CDR1 SGHRS and CDR2 YFSETQ. The CDR3 runs to 16 residues. CDR3 coding DNA: TGCGCCAGCAGCTTGGAGTCTAGCGGGGGAGCAGATACGCAGTATTTT. Translating it yields CASSLESSGGADTQYF.

The chain employs TRBV6-2 or TRBV6-3 and TRBJ2-7; D might be TRBD2 (5 bases). V was clipped by 5 bases and J by 2 bases, with 13 bases between them. Germline values: CDR1 MNHEY, CDR2 SVGEGT. This CDR3 has 14 amino acids. CDR3 sequence reads: CASSDGRGTYEQYF. Written as DNA, the CDR3 is TGTGCCAGCAGTGACGGACGGGGAACCTACGAGCAGTACTTC.

V usage is TRBV28 and J usage is TRBJ2-3, with D unresolved. Trimming took off 3 bases at V and 14 bases at J, with 15 bases between the two ends. The CDR3 spans 12 residues. Germline V gene data show CDR1 as MDHEN and CDR2 as SYDVKM. CDR3 nucleotide sequence: TGTGCCAGCAGTTTGTACCGCCGAGAAGTGTATTTT. Its protein is CASSLYRREVYF.

The chain is built from TRBV20-1 and TRBJ2-7; 8 bases are a match to TRBD2. Germline V gene data show CDR1 as DFQATT and CDR2 as SNEGSKA (reference sequence). The J segment lost 4 bases and the V segment lost 4 bases, leaving 9 bases of the junction unmatched. This CDR3 is built from 14 residues. The CDR3 DNA sequence: TGCAGTGCTAAGAGCGGGGGCCTCGGTTACGAGCAGTACGTC. Translating gives CSAKSGGLGYEQYV.

This chain uses TRBV5-6 with TRBJ1-1, with a tentative D call TRBD1 (6 bases). CDR1 is SGHDT, CDR2 YYEEEE, per germline. The CDR3 has 15 amino acids. Trimming stripped 2 bases from V and 2 bases from J, with 13 bases between. CDR3 protein: CASSFSTGGNTEAFF. In DNA form, the CDR3 reads TGTGCCAGCAGCTTCTCGACAGGAGGAAACACTGAAGCTTTCTTT.

This rearrangement joins TRBV20-1 to TRBJ1-4; a possible D gene is TRBD1 (6 bases). From germline, CDR1 is DFQATT and CDR2 SNEGSKA (reference sequence). The length of the CDR3 is 13 residues. The germline V and J ends were trimmed by 5 bases and 8 bases, with 15 bases remaining between them. In DNA, the CDR3 is TGCAGTGCTCCACACAGGGTTCGGGAAAAACTGTTTTTT. This sequence encodes CSAPHRVREKLFF.